Shown below are 17 T cell receptor beta chains from a single sample sequenced in a study of blood T cell repertoires in COVID-19. Sequencing was performed with immunoSEQ multiplex PCR; in TCRdb, only in-frame clones are kept and a portion is missing. The sample records fewer than 250,000 clones, about nine tenths being singletons. The source material was peripheral blood. The receptors were gathered from a man aged 55-75 years who had recovered from COVID-19.

Here the CDR3 DNA reads TGTGCCAGCGGTAGAGCGGGGGAAGGCCACGAAAAACTGTTTTTT. Protein product: CASGRAGEGHEKLFF. The J gene is TRBJ1-4, the V gene TRBV7-9; D is perhaps TRBD1 (5 bases). CDR1 SEHNR and CDR2 FQNEAQ come from the germline V gene (reference sequence). V was pared by 8 bases and J by 8 bases, with 21 bases between. CDR3 size: 15 residues.

The genes are TRBV19 and TRBJ2-7, with 9 bases matching TRBD1. Germline V gives CDR1 LNHDA, CDR2 SQIVND (reference sequence). This CDR3 contains 15 residues. J lost 0 bases, V lost 5 bases, and 5 bases had no gene match. The DNA for the CDR3 is TGTGCCAGTAGTGTTGGGACAGGGAGCTCCTACGAGCAGTACTTC. Protein product: CASSVGTGSSYEQYF.

The CDR3 DNA follows: TGTGCCAGCAGTCCGACCCGCGGGGCTAATGAAAAACTGTTTTTT. Protein sequence: CASSPTRGANEKLFF. The chain recombines TRBV6-5 with TRBJ1-4, with no clear D. Trimming took 5 bases from V and 3 from J, leaving 13 bases between them. In germline, CDR1 is MNHEY, CDR2 SVGAGI. This CDR3 is built from 15 residues.

This chain joins TRBV5-5 and TRBJ2-7; 7 nucleotides match TRBD1. V shed 0 bases and J 2 bases; nucleotides not matched to a gene: 5. The CDR3 covers 15 residues. Germline assignment: CDR1 SGHKS and CDR2 YYEKEE (reference sequence). The CDR3 coding sequence is TGTGCCAGCAGCTTGGGATGGCAGGGGGCCTACGAGCAGTACTTC. Translation gives CASSLGWQGAYEQYF.

The V call is TRBV7-3, the J call TRBJ1-1; unclear D gene. CDR1 and CDR2 from the germline V gene are SGHTA and FQGTGA. V was clipped by 2 bases and J by 3 bases, with 7 bases between them. This CDR3 is 13 amino acids long. CDR3 amino acids: CASSLERDTEAFF. The CDR3 nucleotides read TGTGCCAGCAGCTTAGAGAGGGACACTGAAGCTTTCTTT. The full variable domain, in which reference TRBV7-3 and TRBJ1-1 provide the parts outside the CDR3, is GAGVSQTPSNKVTEKGKYVELRCDPISGHTALYWYRQSLGQGPEFLIYFQGTGAADDSGLPNDRFFAVRPEGSVSTLKIQRTERGDSAVYLCASSLERDTEAFFGQGTRLTVV.

The chain employs TRBV18 and TRBJ2-7; 9 bases are a match to TRBD1. J gave up 5 bases and V 2 bases, and 7 bases lay outside the gene matches. CDR3 length: 15 residues. Germline values: CDR1 KGHSH, CDR2 LQKENI. This chain's CDR3 is CASSPIKGQGNEQYF. CDR3 in DNA: TGTGCCAGCTCACCAATTAAGGGACAGGGCAACGAGCAGTACTTC. Full variable domain (outside the CDR3, taken from reference TRBV18 and TRBJ2-7): NAGVMQNPRHLVRRRGQEARLRCSPMKGHSHVYWYRQLPEEGLKFMVYLQKENIIDESGMPKERFSAEFPKEGPSILRIQQVVRGDSAAYFCASSPIKGQGNEQYFGPGTRLTVT.

The chain links TRBV5-6 to TRBJ2-5; possibly TRBD1 for D (5 bases). CDR3 length equals 15 residues. CDR1 SGHDT and CDR2 YYEEEE come from the germline V gene. V lost 4 bases and J 5 bases, leaving 18 bases between the germline ends. CDR3 DNA: TGTGCCAGCAGCCCCCCGTTGTGGAAGGGGGAGACCCAGTACTTC. It is translated as CASSPPLWKGETQYF.

The CDR3 sequence is CASSLRRGPNSNTGELFF. CDR3 nucleotides: TGTGCCAGTTCCCTCCGCAGGGGGCCCAACTCGAACACCGGGGAGCTGTTTTTT. The chain employs TRBV19 and TRBJ2-2, with 8 bases matching TRBD1. Germline CDR1 and CDR2: LNHDA and SQIVND (reference sequence). Trimming at V came to 8 bases and at J to 0 bases, leaving 14 bases not matched to a gene. CDR3 length: 18 residues.

The rearrangement links TRBV28 to TRBJ1-2, with TRBD1 as a possible D gene (6 bases). The CDR3 sequence is 14 residues long. Germline loops: CDR1 MDHEN, CDR2 SYDVKM. The ends were cut back, 5 bases at V and 1 base at J, with 11 bases in the middle. CDR3 protein: CASSLGHSNYGYTF. The DNA of the CDR3 is TGTGCCAGCAGTCTGGGACACAGTAACTATGGCTACACCTTC.

This chain uses TRBV6-6 with TRBJ2-5; D possibly corresponds to TRBD2 (6 bases). This CDR3 has 14 amino acids. With 2 bases removed from V and 2 bases from J, the gap between germline ends came to 9 bases. The germline gives CDR1 MNHNY, CDR2 SVGAGI (reference sequence). CDR3 bases: TGTGCCAGCAGTTACCGGGGGATACAAGAGACCCAGTACTTC. Residues: CASSYRGIQETQYF.

The CDR3 nucleotides read TGTGCCAGCAGCCAAGGAGGTTACTCCTACGAGCAGTACTTC. It yields the protein CASSQGGYSYEQYF. The chain combines TRBV3-1 (or the pseudogene TRBV3-2) with TRBJ2-7; D gene ambiguous. V was clipped by 1 base and J by 0 bases, with 7 bases between them. CDR1 and CDR2 from the germline V gene are LGHDT and YNNKEL (reference sequence). The CDR3 is 14 amino acids.

J is TRBJ2-6 and V is TRBV3-1 (or the pseudogene TRBV3-2), with D maybe TRBD2 (6 bases). The germline V gene has CDR1 LGHDT and CDR2 YNNKEL (reference sequence). Trimming removed 4 bases from V and 0 bases from J, with 16 bases in between. The CDR3 has 18 residues. The chain's CDR3 is CASSPGLTFSSGANVLTF. Here the CDR3 DNA reads TGTGCCAGCAGCCCGGGACTTACTTTCTCCTCTGGGGCCAACGTCCTGACTTTC.

The J gene is TRBJ2-7, the V gene TRBV4-1; 11 nucleotides agree with TRBD1. Germline V gives CDR1 MGHRA, CDR2 YSYEKL. The CDR3 is 15 residues long. With 4 bases clipped from V and 3 bases from J, the junction kept 5 bases outside the gene matches. CDR3 in amino acids: CASSPRGQGGYEQYF. CDR3 nucleotides: TGCGCCAGCAGCCCACGGGGACAGGGGGGCTACGAGCAGTACTTC.

This sequence joins TRBV7-2 and TRBJ1-6; TRBD1 might be the D (6 bases). CDR1 and CDR2 (germline): SGHTA, FQGNSA. V shed 0 bases and J shed 7 bases, with 10 bases lying between them. This CDR3 spans 15 amino acids. The CDR3 bases are TGTGCCAGCAGCTTAGCGCCGGGGGGCAATTCACCCCTCCACTTT. This encodes CASSLAPGGNSPLHF.

A remark on this clone: One end of the junction varies from germline; a read error may be responsible. The genes are TRBV5-1 and TRBJ2-5; 11 nucleotides match TRBD1. CDR1 and CDR2 (germline): SGHRS, YFSETQ. The CDR3 has 16 amino acids. The CDR3 region is CASSPGTGGRGETRYF. The CDR3 DNA is TGCGCCAGCAGCCCCGGGACAGGGGGTAGGGGAGAGACCCGGTACTTC.

This clone was detected only once. The chain joins TRBV3-1 (or the pseudogene TRBV3-2) to TRBJ2-5; 7 nucleotides line up with TRBD2. Germline V gives CDR1 LGHDT, CDR2 YNNKEL (reference sequence). The CDR3 consists of 15 residues. Losses at the gene ends were 4 bases for V and 5 bases for J; bases not matched to a gene: 10. CDR3 residues: CASSLRTSRIETQYF. The CDR3 DNA is TGTGCCAGCAGCCTGCGGACTAGTAGGATCGAGACCCAGTACTTC.

The V and J genes are TRBV10-3 and TRBJ1-1, with D maybe TRBD1 (6 bases). CDR1 is ENHRY and CDR2 is SYGVKD in the germline V gene. The CDR3 runs 12 residues. Trimming removed 8 bases from V and 4 bases from J, with 11 bases in between. The CDR3 reads CAIQGKFTEAFF. The CDR3 DNA follows: TGTGCCATCCAGGGGAAGTTCACTGAAGCTTTCTTT.